This TCR beta chain was captured in a study of beta chain features in type 1 diabetes. This clone has a handful of counts. Antigen specificity is unknown. Other DNA sequences from this sample encode an identical CDR3 as well. Overall study results and limits: Among patients with Type 1 diabetes, TCRB CDR3s were moderately but significantly shorter in every one of the four CD4+ subsets.

Every donor provided one heparinised blood draw, which averaged approximately 100 mL. Markers CD45RO/CCR7/CD25/CD127/CD95/CD27 served to sort CD4+ naive, central memory, regulatory and stem cell-like memory cells. The germline CDR1 and CDR2 sequences are SNHLY and FYNNEI. V lost 3 bases to trimming and J lost 1 base, with 6 bases between them. This CDR3 has 14 residues. cDNA synthesis used the whole RNA isolate, giving expressed TCRB sequences. The table came from immunoSEQ multiplex PCR; TCRdb's copy has only in-frame clones and leaves some out. Of about 650,000 clones listed, around 12% are singletons.

The sample consisted of naive CD4+ T cells from blood. The chain recombines TRBV2 with TRBJ2-2, with D perhaps matching TRBD1 (5 bases). This TCR was sampled from a man aged 25 to 45 with type 1 diabetes. Here the CDR3 reads CASSEQGNTGELFF. The CDR3 bases are TGTGCCAGCAGTGAGCAGGGGAACACCGGGGAGCTGTTTTTT.